This T cell receptor (beta chain) was sequenced in a study of post-analysis software for immune sequencing data. The study's findings and limits: Normalized Chao1 diversity in multiple sclerosis patients fell significantly below that of controls. Among several TRBV segments more frequent in patients than controls were TRBV5-6, TRBV5-1 and TRBV20-1.

TCR beta libraries were prepared from cDNA with unique molecular identifiers. In TCRdb, the PCR reads were re-called with MiXCR into one record per CDR3 protein. The repertoire holds fewer than 900,000 distinct CDR3 sequences, with 46% as singletons. Worth noting for this clonotype: Its matching antigen is unknown.

The CDR3 is 14 amino acids. The germline V gene encodes CDR1 SGHTA and CDR2 FQGNSA. Trimming shortened V by 8 bases and J by 0 bases, and 12 bases separated the two germline ends. Sample: blood. The V and J genes are TRBV7-2 and TRBJ2-3; tentative D call: TRBD1 (5 bases). The receptor was isolated from a girl aged 10 to 17 with multiple sclerosis. CDR3 sequence reads: CASARVGSTDTQYF. The DNA for the CDR3 is TGTGCCAGCGCCAGGGTCGGGAGCACAGATACGCAGTATTTT. Full variable domain (rest looked up from reference TRBV7-2 and TRBJ2-3): GAGVSQSPSNKVTEKGKDVELRCDPISGHTALYWYRQSLGQGLEFLIYFQGNSAPDKSGLPSDRFSAERTGGSVSTLTIQRTQQEDSAVYLCASARVGSTDTQYFGPGTRLTVL.